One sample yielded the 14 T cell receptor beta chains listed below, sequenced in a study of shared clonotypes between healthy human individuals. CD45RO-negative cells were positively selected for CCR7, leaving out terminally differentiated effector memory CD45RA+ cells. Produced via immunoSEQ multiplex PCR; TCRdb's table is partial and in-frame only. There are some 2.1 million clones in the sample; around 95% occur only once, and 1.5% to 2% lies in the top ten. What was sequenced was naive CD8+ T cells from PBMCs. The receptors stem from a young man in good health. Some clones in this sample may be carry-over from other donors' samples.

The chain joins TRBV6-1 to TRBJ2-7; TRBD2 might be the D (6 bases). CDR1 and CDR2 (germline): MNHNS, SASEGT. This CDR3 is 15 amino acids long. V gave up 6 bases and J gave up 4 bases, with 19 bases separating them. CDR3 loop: CASSGEGLTVYEQYF. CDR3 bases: TGTGCCAGCAGCGGTGAGGGACTGACAGTGTACGAGCAGTACTTC.

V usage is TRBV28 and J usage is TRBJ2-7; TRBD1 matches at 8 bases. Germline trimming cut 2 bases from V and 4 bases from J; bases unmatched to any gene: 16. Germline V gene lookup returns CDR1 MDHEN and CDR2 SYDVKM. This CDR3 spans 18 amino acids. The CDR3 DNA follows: TGTGCCAGCAGTTTAATACGCCCAGGGGGCGTGAATTGGTACGAGCAGTACTTC. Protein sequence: CASSLIRPGGVNWYEQYF.

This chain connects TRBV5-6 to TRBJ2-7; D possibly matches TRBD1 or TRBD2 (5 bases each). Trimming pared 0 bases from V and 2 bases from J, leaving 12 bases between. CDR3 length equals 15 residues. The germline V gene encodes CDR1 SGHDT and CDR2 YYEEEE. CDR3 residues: CASSLDPGTTYEQYF. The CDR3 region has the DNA TGTGCCAGCAGCTTGGACCCAGGGACCACCTACGAGCAGTACTTC.

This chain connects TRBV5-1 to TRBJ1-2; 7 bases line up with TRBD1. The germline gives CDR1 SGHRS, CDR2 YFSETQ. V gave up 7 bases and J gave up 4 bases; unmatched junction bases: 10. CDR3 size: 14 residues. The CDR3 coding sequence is TGCGCCAGCGGATCTCGGGACAGCCTCTATGGCTACACCTTC. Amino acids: CASGSRDSLYGYTF.

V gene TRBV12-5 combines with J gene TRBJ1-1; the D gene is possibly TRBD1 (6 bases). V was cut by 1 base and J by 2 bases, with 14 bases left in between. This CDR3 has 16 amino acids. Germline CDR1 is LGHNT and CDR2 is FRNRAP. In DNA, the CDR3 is TGTGCTAGTGGTTTGGGAGGAGACAGGCACAACACTGAAGCTTTCTTT. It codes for CASGLGGDRHNTEAFF.

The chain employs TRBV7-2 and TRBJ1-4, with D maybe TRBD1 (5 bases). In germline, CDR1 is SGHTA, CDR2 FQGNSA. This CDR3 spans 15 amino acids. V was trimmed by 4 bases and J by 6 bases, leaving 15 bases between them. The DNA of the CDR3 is TGTGCCAGCAGCTGGAGGGGCGCAGCGTATGAAAAACTGTTTTTT. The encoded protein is CASSWRGAAYEKLFF.

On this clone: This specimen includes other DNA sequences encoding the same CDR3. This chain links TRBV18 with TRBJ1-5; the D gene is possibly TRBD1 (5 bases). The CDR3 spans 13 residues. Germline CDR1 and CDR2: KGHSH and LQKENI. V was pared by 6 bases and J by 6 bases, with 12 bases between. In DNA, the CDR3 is TGTGCCAGCTCCCCGGGGGGGGTTCAGCCCCAGCATTTT. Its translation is CASSPGGVQPQHF. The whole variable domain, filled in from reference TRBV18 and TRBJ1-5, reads NAGVMQNPRHLVRRRGQEARLRCSPMKGHSHVYWYRQLPEEGLKFMVYLQKENIIDESGMPKERFSAEFPKEGPSILRIQQVVRGDSAAYFCASSPGGVQPQHFGDGTRLSIL.

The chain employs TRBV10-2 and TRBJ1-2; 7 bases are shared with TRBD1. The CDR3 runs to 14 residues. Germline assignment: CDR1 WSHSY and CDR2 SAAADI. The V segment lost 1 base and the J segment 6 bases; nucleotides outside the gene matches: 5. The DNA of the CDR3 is TGCGCCAGCAGTGAGTTTGTCCAGGGGGATGGCTACACCTTC. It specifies CASSEFVQGDGYTF.

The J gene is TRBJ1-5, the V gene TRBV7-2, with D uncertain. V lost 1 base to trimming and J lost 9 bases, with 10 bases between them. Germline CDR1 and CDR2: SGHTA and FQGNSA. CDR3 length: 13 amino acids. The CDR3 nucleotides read TGTGCCAGCAGCTTAGGCCTCGTGGGGCCCCAGCATTTT. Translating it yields CASSLGLVGPQHF.

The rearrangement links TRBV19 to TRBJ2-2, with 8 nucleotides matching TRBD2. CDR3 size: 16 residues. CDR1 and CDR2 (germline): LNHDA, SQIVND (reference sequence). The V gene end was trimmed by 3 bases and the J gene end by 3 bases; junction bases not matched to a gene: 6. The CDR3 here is CASSMDEREYTGELFF. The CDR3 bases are TGTGCCAGTAGTATGGACGAGCGGGAGTACACCGGGGAGCTGTTTTTT.

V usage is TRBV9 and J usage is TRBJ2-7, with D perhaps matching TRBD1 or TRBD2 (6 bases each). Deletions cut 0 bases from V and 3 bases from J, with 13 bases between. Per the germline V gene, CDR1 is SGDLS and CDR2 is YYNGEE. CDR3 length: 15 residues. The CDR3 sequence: CASSVGGASNYEQYF. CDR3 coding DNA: TGTGCCAGCAGCGTAGGGGGGGCGTCGAACTACGAGCAGTACTTC.

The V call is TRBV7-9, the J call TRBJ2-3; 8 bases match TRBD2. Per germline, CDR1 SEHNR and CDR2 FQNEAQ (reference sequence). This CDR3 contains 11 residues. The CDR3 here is CVAGRGDTQYF. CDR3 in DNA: TGTGTGGCCGGGAGGGGAGATACGCAGTATTTT.

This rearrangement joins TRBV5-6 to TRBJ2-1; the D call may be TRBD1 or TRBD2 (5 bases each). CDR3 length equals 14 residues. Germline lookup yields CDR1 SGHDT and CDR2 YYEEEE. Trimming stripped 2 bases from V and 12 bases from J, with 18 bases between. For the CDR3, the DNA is TGTGCCAGCAGCTTAGGGACGGCACCTCCGCTGCAGTTCTTC. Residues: CASSLGTAPPLQFF.

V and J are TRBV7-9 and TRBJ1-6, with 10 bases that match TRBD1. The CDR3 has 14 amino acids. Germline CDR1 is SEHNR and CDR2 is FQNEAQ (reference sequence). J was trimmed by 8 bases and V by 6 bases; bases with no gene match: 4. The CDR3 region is CASRSGTGDSPLHF. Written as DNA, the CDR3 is TGTGCCAGCAGATCCGGGACAGGGGATTCACCCCTCCACTTT.